A single T cell receptor (beta chain) is shown here with its context. No antigen is known for it. This record belongs to a study of cytomegalovirus exposure and HLA in healthy donors. The PCR used 60 Vbeta and 13 Jbeta primers. Using immunoSEQ multiplex PCR, the repertoire was profiled, and TCRdb retains in-frame clones only, with some absent. The table has about 130,000 clones, approximately 71% seen once; the top ten hold 0.75% to 0.95%. Between the trimmed V and J ends, which lost 0 bases and 2 bases, there was a span of 8 bases. Per germline, CDR1 SGDLS and CDR2 YYNGEE. This CDR3 has 14 residues. Study outcomes and limitations: Association of a missense DCLRE1C variant with TCR beta V- and J-gene trimming was reported in a later analysis. HLA alleles were associated with some 16,000 TCR beta sequences in a later analysis at 0.05 false discovery rate.

The V gene is TRBV9, the J gene TRBJ1-2, with D uncertain. The sample was PBMCs. This sequence was found in a woman aged 55 to 70 in good health and CMV-seronegative. The CDR3 here is CASSVALENYGYTF. The CDR3 nucleotides are TGTGCCAGCAGCGTAGCTTTGGAGAACTATGGCTACACCTTC.